This T cell receptor (beta chain) was identified during a study of cytomegalovirus exposure and HLA in healthy donors. The PCR was carried out with 60 Vbeta primers and 13 Jbeta primers. Assay: immunoSEQ multiplex PCR; the TCRdb copy retains only in-frame clones and omits some. The sample holds approximately 140,000 clones; 79% are singletons and the top ten take approximately 6%. CDR3 length: 16 amino acids. V lost 5 bases, J lost 0 bases, and 6 bases stayed unmatched. Germline-derived CDR1 and CDR2 are LNHDA and SQIVND (reference sequence). Study-wide results and limits: Because they were indistinguishable, some V segments, including TRBV6-2 and TRBV6-3, were excluded.

As for this clone: The antigen is unknown.

The receptor comes from a man aged 50-60 years in good health and CMV-seropositive. Sequenced material: PBMCs. The chain has TRBV19 and TRBJ2-7; TRBD1 agrees at 11 bases. The DNA for the CDR3 is TGTGCCAGTAGTCGGACAGGGGGCGAAAACTCCTACGAGCAGTACTTC. Protein sequence: CASSRTGGENSYEQYF. The full variable domain, in which reference TRBV19 and TRBJ2-7 provide the parts outside the CDR3, is DGGITQSPKYLFRKEGQNVTLSCEQNLNHDAMYWYRQDPGQGLRLIYYSQIVNDFQKGDIAEGYSVSREKKESFPLTVTSAQKNPTAFYLCASSRTGGENSYEQYFGPGTRLTVT.